The sequence of this T cell receptor beta chain was determined in a study of cytomegalovirus exposure and HLA in healthy donors. Study-level findings and limits: Presence/absence results assume similar sequencing depth per donor, which may not hold. Reported findings show TCR beta sequences accurately forecast HLA-A and HLA-B alleles in most subjects.

As to this clone: Its antigen remains unknown.

Sampled while nominally healthy, donors likely had unrecorded immune exposures. Researchers ran the PCR with 60 Vbeta and 13 Jbeta primers. Only in-frame clones appear in the TCRdb table, and some are missing; sequencing was by immunoSEQ multiplex PCR. The sample has 210,000 or so clones; over 75% are singletons. Per the germline V gene, CDR1 is LNHDA and CDR2 is SQIVND (reference sequence). V was shortened by 5 bases and J by 6 bases, with 17 bases between the two germline ends. This CDR3 contains 14 residues. The chain has TRBV19 and TRBJ2-7; a possible D gene is TRBD2 (5 bases). The sample consisted of PBMCs. The clonotype comes from a man younger than 30 in good health and CMV-seronegative. The CDR3 sequence is CASSPRTLTPEQYF. For the CDR3, the DNA is TGTGCCAGTAGTCCCCGGACTCTAACCCCCGAGCAGTACTTC.